This TCR beta chain was recorded in a study of molecular identifiers for immune sequencing clone quantification. TCRdb reanalysed the PCR reads using MiXCR and keeps one entry per CDR3 protein. The table shows under 15,000 distinct CDR3 sequences, with around 18% occurring only once. This clonotype was seen repeatedly, ten times or more. The TCR sequence derives from a human donor in good health. Some libraries in this study had Jurkat cell RNA spiked in. The specimen was naive CD8+ T cells from blood, with Jurkat cell RNA spiked in. As for subset: FACS-sorted CD8+CD4-CCR7+CD45RA+ naive T cells.

CDR3: CASAGTGGGEQYF. The CDR3 coding sequence is TGTGCCAGCGCAGGTACAGGGGGCGGCGAGCAGTACTTC. This chain links TRBV7-3 with TRBJ2-7; the match to TRBD1 covers 9 bases. With V trimmed by 8 bases and J by 6 bases, 8 bases remained unmatched. The CDR3 contains 13 residues. CDR1 is SGHTA and CDR2 is FQGTGA in the germline V gene.